The present T cell receptor (beta chain) was sequenced within a study of blood T cell repertoires in COVID-19. Germline-derived CDR1 and CDR2 are LGHDT and YNNKEL (reference sequence). With V trimmed by 1 base and J by 5 bases, 10 bases remained unmatched. This CDR3 is built from 16 residues. Original analysis: Estimates of nucleated cell counts were drawn from the amplification of reference gene primers. Here immunoSEQ multiplex PCR was the method, and the copy in TCRdb shows in-frame clones only, minus some. That table is the source of V, J and clone size, and D and trimming were worked out from the DNA. The sample lists about 180,000 clones, 80% to 85% occurring once.

This chain joins TRBV3-1 (or the pseudogene TRBV3-2) and TRBJ2-5; 7 nucleotides match TRBD2. Sequencing was done on a sample of peripheral blood. The source is a woman in her 70s with COVID-19, enrolled during active disease. The CDR3 DNA sequence: TGTGCCAGCAGCCAAGGGTCGGGGGGAAAGGGTGAGACCCAGTACTTC. Protein: CASSQGSGGKGETQYF.